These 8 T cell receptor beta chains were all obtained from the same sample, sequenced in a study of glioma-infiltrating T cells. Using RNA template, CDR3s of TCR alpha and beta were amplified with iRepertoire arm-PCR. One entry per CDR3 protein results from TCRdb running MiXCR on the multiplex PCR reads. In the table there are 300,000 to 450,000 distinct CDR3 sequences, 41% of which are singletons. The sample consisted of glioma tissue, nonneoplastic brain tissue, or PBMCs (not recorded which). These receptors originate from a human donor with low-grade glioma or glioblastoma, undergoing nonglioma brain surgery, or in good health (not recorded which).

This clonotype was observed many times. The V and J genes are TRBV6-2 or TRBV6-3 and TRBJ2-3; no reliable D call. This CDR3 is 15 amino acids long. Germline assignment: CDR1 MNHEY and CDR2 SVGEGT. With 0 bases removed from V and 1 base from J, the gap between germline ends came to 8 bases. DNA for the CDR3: TGTGCCAGCAGTTACTCGTCATACGGCACAGATACGCAGTATTTT. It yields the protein CASSYSSYGTDTQYF.

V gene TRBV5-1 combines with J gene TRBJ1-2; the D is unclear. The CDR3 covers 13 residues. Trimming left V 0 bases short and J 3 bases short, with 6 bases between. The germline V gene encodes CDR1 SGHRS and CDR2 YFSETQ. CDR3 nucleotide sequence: TGCGCCAGCAGCTTGGCCGGCTACTATGGCTACACCTTC. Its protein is CASSLAGYYGYTF.

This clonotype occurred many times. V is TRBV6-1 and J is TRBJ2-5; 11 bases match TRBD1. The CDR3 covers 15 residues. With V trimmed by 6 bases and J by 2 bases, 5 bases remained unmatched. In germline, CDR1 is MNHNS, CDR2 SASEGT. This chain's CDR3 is CASRLDRGRQETQYF. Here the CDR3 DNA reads TGTGCCAGCAGACTGGACAGGGGGCGTCAAGAGACCCAGTACTTC.

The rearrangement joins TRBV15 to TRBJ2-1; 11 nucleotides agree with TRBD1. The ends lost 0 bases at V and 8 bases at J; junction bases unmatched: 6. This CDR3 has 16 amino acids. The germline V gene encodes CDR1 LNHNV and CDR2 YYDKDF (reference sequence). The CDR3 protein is CATSRDVGQGVYEQFF. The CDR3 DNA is TGTGCCACCAGCAGAGATGTGGGACAGGGGGTCTATGAGCAGTTCTTC.

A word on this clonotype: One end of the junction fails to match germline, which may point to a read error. The CDR3 reads CACSPGTSGDNEQFF. Here the CDR3 DNA reads TGCGCCTGCAGCCCCGGGACTAGCGGTGACAATGAGCAGTTCTTC. V usage is TRBV4-1 and J usage is TRBJ2-1, with 11 bases that match TRBD2. The CDR3 is made up of 15 amino acids. CDR1 is MGHRA and CDR2 is YSYEKL in the germline V gene.

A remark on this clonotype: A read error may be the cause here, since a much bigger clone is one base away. This chain's CDR3 is CATSRDDSSYNEQSF. The CDR3 nucleotides are TGTGCCACCAGCAGAGATGACAGCTCCTACAATGAGCAGTCCTTC. The chain combines TRBV15 with TRBJ2-1; tentative D call: TRBD1 (5 bases). Germline CDR1 LNHNV, CDR2 YYDKDF (reference sequence). This CDR3 is 15 amino acids long.

The CDR3 DNA follows: TGCAGCGTTGCTTCACGGGGCGGTTTTTACGAGCAGTACTTC. This codes for CSVASRGGFYEQYF. The chain recombines TRBV29-1 with TRBJ2-7; tentatively, D is TRBD1 or TRBD2 (5 bases each). Trimming removed 4 bases from V and 4 bases from J, with 17 bases in between. The CDR3 runs 14 residues. CDR1 and CDR2 from the germline V gene are SQVTM and ANQGSEA.

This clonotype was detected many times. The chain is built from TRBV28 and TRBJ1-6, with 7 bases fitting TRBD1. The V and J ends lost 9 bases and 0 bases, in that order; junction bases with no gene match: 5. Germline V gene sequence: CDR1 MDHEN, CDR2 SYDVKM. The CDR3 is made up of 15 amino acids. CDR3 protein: CASKYRGSYNSPLHF. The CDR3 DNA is TGTGCCAGTAAATACAGGGGCTCCTATAATTCACCCCTCCACTTT.